The 14 T cell receptor beta chains presented below share a single source sample, sequenced in a study of blood T cell repertoires in COVID-19. The data were produced by immunoSEQ multiplex PCR, yet TCRdb's version contains in-frame clones alone and is incomplete. The sample lists approximately 270,000 clones, approximately 89% occurring once. Source material: PBMCs or T cells enriched from blood (not recorded which). These receptors were collected from a man aged 35 to 55 who had been exposed to COVID-19.

This sequence joins TRBV7-9 and TRBJ1-6, with 8 bases fitting TRBD1. V dropped 7 bases and J dropped 7; count of bases not matched to a gene: 9. This CDR3 contains 15 residues. The germline gives CDR1 SEHNR, CDR2 FQNEAQ (reference sequence). The CDR3 DNA follows: TGTGCCAGCACCCTCGGCCAGGGGGCGAATTCACCCCTCCACTTT. Translation gives CASTLGQGANSPLHF.

This rearrangement joins TRBV18 to TRBJ1-4; possibly TRBD1 for D (5 bases). The V and J ends lost 3 bases and 7 bases respectively, with 21 bases between them. CDR1 and CDR2 from the germline V gene are KGHSH and LQKENI. The CDR3 is 17 amino acids. CDR3 nucleotides: TGTGCCAGCTCACCTACCTCAGGGACTGGCTCGGTTGAAAAACTGTTTTTT. It is translated as CASSPTSGTGSVEKLFF.

V usage is TRBV18 and J usage is TRBJ1-4, with D unresolved. V lost 5 bases to trimming and J lost 6 bases, with 10 bases between them. The length of the CDR3 is 13 residues. Germline CDR1 and CDR2: KGHSH and LQKENI. The chain's CDR3 is CASSETYDEKLFF. CDR3 nucleotide sequence: TGTGCCAGCTCAGAGACTTATGATGAAAAACTGTTTTTT. The complete variable domain, with remaining parts taken from reference TRBV18 and TRBJ1-4, reads NAGVMQNPRHLVRRRGQEARLRCSPMKGHSHVYWYRQLPEEGLKFMVYLQKENIIDESGMPKERFSAEFPKEGPSILRIQQVVRGDSAAYFCASSETYDEKLFFGSGTQLSVL.

The chain employs TRBV28 and TRBJ1-5, with unresolved D. This CDR3 is built from 16 residues. Trimming pared 4 bases from V and 0 bases from J, leaving 13 bases between. Germline assignment: CDR1 MDHEN and CDR2 SYDVKM. This CDR3 is CASSSPVTLSNQPQHF. Here the CDR3 DNA reads TGTGCCAGCAGTTCCCCAGTTACCCTTAGCAATCAGCCCCAGCATTTT.

This clone was observed once. The chain employs TRBV12-5 and TRBJ2-1, with D maybe TRBD1 (5 bases). This CDR3 contains 14 residues. V lost 4 bases, J lost 2 bases, and 9 bases lay in between. Germline V gene data show CDR1 as LGHNT and CDR2 as FRNRAP. For the CDR3, the DNA is TGTGCTAGTGGTTCCACACAGGCCTACAATGAGCAGTTCTTC. Translating it yields CASGSTQAYNEQFF. Filled out from reference TRBV12-5 and TRBJ2-1, the complete variable domain reads DARVTQTPRHKVTEMGQEVTMRCQPILGHNTVFWYRQTMMQGLELLAYFRNRAPLDDSGMPKDRFSAEMPDATLATLKIQPSEPRDSAVYFCASGSTQAYNEQFFGPGTRLTVL.

J is TRBJ1-3 and V is TRBV28; 7 bases map to TRBD1. Germline V gene data show CDR1 as MDHEN and CDR2 as SYDVKM. V was clipped by 5 bases and J by 4 bases; unmatched bases: 5. The length of the CDR3 is 14 residues. The CDR3 DNA is TGTGCCAGCAGTATAACAGGGGTCGGAAACACCATATATTTT. It translates to CASSITGVGNTIYF.

The V gene is TRBV21-1, the J gene TRBJ1-3. TRBV21-1 is deemed a pseudogene. The CDR3 spans 16 residues. The CDR3 is CASRRGGTTHRNTIYF. The CDR3 DNA reads as TGTGCCAGCAGACGTGGGGGGACTACCCATAGAAACACCATATATTTT.

V and J are TRBV4-2 and TRBJ1-2; D is possibly TRBD1 (5 bases). The length of the CDR3 is 17 residues. CDR1 LGHNA and CDR2 YNFKEQ come from the germline V gene. V lost 0 bases and J lost 4, with 18 bases in between. The CDR3 DNA reads TGTGCCAGCAGCCAAGATAGGTGGCAGGGTGGTGGCTATGGCTACACCTTC. It is translated as CASSQDRWQGGGYGYTF.

This clone has a count of ten or more. This chain links TRBV6-1 with TRBJ1-5; the match to TRBD1 covers 8 bases. Germline CDR1 reads MNHNS; CDR2 reads SASEGT. The CDR3 consists of 15 residues. After removal of 1 base from V and 5 bases from J, the junction contained 4 bases not matched to a gene. Here the CDR3 reads CASSEETGGHQPQHF. The CDR3 nucleotides read TGTGCCAGCAGTGAAGAAACAGGGGGTCATCAGCCCCAGCATTTT.

This rearrangement joins TRBV6-5 to TRBJ2-7, with 9 bases matching TRBD2. The V gene's germline CDR1 is MNHEY and CDR2 SVGAGI. The CDR3 runs to 15 residues. V lost 6 bases, J lost 4 bases, and 10 bases stayed unmatched. This chain's CDR3 is CASSRGTSPEYEQYF. CDR3 nucleotide sequence: TGTGCCAGCAGCCGCGGGACTAGCCCTGAATACGAGCAGTACTTC.

The chain carries TRBV6-2 or TRBV6-3 and TRBJ1-5; 7 nucleotides match TRBD1. The V gene end was trimmed by 6 bases and the J gene end by 3 bases; junction bases not matched to a gene: 8. The CDR3 is 15 residues long. The germline V gene has CDR1 MNHEY and CDR2 SVGEGT. CDR3 nucleotides: TGTGCCAGCAGCTTACGGGACAGCCACAATCAGCCCCAGCATTTT. It encodes CASSLRDSHNQPQHF.

This chain links TRBV7-6 with TRBJ1-1; D ambiguous. Germline CDR1 SGHVS, CDR2 FNYEAQ. The CDR3 is 15 amino acids. V shed 1 base and J shed 4 bases, with 13 bases lying between them. The CDR3 reads CASSLEGSRGTEAFF. The CDR3 coding sequence is TGTGCCAGCAGCTTAGAAGGGTCGCGGGGCACTGAAGCTTTCTTT.

In DNA, the CDR3 is TGCGCCAGCAGCCCCGGGACAGGGGTTGGCTACACCTTC. As protein: CASSPGTGVGYTF. The chain uses TRBV5-1 and TRBJ1-2, with TRBD1 matching over 10 bases. V lost 4 bases, J lost 7 bases, and 4 bases stayed unmatched. From germline, CDR1 is SGHRS and CDR2 YFSETQ. This CDR3 is 13 amino acids long.

The chain has TRBV19 and TRBJ1-1; D ambiguous. The germline V gene has CDR1 LNHDA and CDR2 SQIVND (reference sequence). The CDR3 is 15 residues long. Trimming stripped 2 bases from V and 5 bases from J, with 15 bases between. The CDR3 region is CASSITFRGVTEAFF. The CDR3 nucleotides are TGTGCCAGTAGTATAACTTTCCGGGGTGTTACTGAAGCTTTCTTT. The full variable domain, with the rest looked up from reference TRBV19 and TRBJ1-1, is DGGITQSPKYLFRKEGQNVTLSCEQNLNHDAMYWYRQDPGQGLRLIYYSQIVNDFQKGDIAEGYSVSREKKESFPLTVTSAQKNPTAFYLCASSITFRGVTEAFFGQGTRLTVV.